The next 4 T cell receptor beta chains were all read from a single sample in a study of blood T cell repertoires in COVID-19. Libraries were prepared by immunoSEQ multiplex PCR; TCRdb keeps only in-frame clonotypes and omits some of them. The top ten hold 6% to 6.5% of the sample, which has under 65,000 clones, approximately 87% seen once. The specimen was peripheral blood. These receptors were taken from a woman between 55 and 75 years old with COVID-19, enrolled during active disease.

The chain couples TRBV27 to TRBJ1-1; 9 nucleotides match TRBD1. This CDR3 is 15 amino acids long. Per germline, CDR1 MNHEY and CDR2 SMNVEV (reference sequence). J lost 3 bases, V lost 5 bases, and 7 bases had no gene match. The CDR3 protein is CASSKGQGAYTEAFF. Here the CDR3 DNA reads TGTGCCAGCAGTAAGGGACAGGGCGCTTACACTGAAGCTTTCTTT.

V and J are TRBV11-2 and TRBJ2-3; 14 nucleotides align to TRBD2. V gave up 5 bases and J gave up 3 bases; unmatched junction bases: 1. Germline CDR1 reads SGHAT; CDR2 reads FQNNGV. This CDR3 region has 15 residues. The CDR3 protein is CASSRLAGGTDTQYF. CDR3 sequence (DNA): TGTGCCAGCAGCCGACTAGCGGGAGGGACAGATACGCAGTATTTT.

The gene calls are TRBV28 and TRBJ1-3; 7 bases fit TRBD1. The ends lost 6 bases at V and 4 bases at J; junction bases unmatched: 6. The CDR3 contains 14 residues. Germline V gene data show CDR1 as MDHEN and CDR2 as SYDVKM. CDR3 sequence: CASSRGAPGNTIYF. CDR3 coding DNA: TGTGCCAGCAGCAGGGGGGCCCCAGGAAACACCATATATTTT.

The chain has TRBV15 and TRBJ1-1; maybe TRBD1 (5 bases). Germline loops: CDR1 LNHNV, CDR2 YYDKDF (reference sequence). The CDR3 is 14 amino acids. Trimming took off 1 base at V and 6 bases at J, with 12 bases between the two ends. CDR3 bases: TGTGCCACCAGCAGAGCCTCCGGGGGGGCTGAAGCTTTCTTT. Translating it yields CATSRASGGAEAFF.